What follows is one T cell receptor (beta chain) and its context. The antigen is not known. Reanalyzing the 5' RACE reads, TCRdb keeps one entry per CDR3 protein, without DNA. The sample table includes about 460,000 distinct CDR3 sequences. CDR1 is SNHLY, CDR2 FYNNEI, per germline. CDR3 length equals 14 residues. This entry comes from a study of T cells expressing NK-cell markers. Study results and caveats: Similarly, these clonotypes led the CD3+CD56-NKG2C+ fraction as well in a handful of donors. Dominant NKG2C+ clonotypes made up roughly 1.0-8% of CD8+ T cells in roughly six donors. Evidence did not settle whether expanded NKG2C+ T cell clones targeted HCMV.

The V and J genes are TRBV2 and TRBJ2-1; with no DNA, the TCRdb D assignment of TRBD1 cannot be verified. The clonotype originates from a woman aged 50 to 60 in good health. Sequenced sample: blood T cells: a sorted CD56 or NKG2C T cell subset, CD4+ or CD8+ T cells, or bulk PBMC T cells (not recorded which). The CDR3 region is CASVGQVSYNEQFF.